This T cell receptor beta chain was found in a study of T-cell memory formation after mild COVID-19. This clonotype has at least ten counts. The CDR3 consists of 15 residues. Trimming removed 5 bases from V and 5 bases from J, with 18 bases in between. Germline V lookup: CDR1 SGHTA, CDR2 FQGNSA. TCRdb passed the 5' RACE reads through MiXCR, listing each CDR3 protein once. The sample carries 210,000 or so distinct CDR3 sequences, 8% to 11% recorded once. The sequence was obtained from a man aged 18 to 35 who had mild COVID-19 (a few samples of this study predate the infection). Cell type and time point are not known. V gene TRBV7-2 combines with J gene TRBJ2-5; perhaps TRBD2 as D (5 bases). Sequencing was performed on PBMCs or a T cell subset sorted from them (not recorded which). CDR3 region: CASSPEGLAYETQYF. The DNA for the CDR3 is TGTGCCAGCAGCCCCGAGGGCCTAGCATATGAGACCCAGTACTTC.